This T cell receptor beta chain stems from a study of blood T cells in healthy people across ages. Using a J-beta primer mix together with a sample-barcoded 5' primer, a second PCR was run for 7 to 11 cycles. TCRdb recomputed calls from the 5' RACE reads with MiXCR, one row per CDR3 protein. The top ten clones hold about 4% of a sample with around 1,600,000 distinct CDR3 sequences, around 40% of them seen once. This TCR was sampled from a woman under 30 in good health. The specimen was blood.

The DNA of the CDR3 is TGTGCCAGCAGTTCGTACGTAGAGCAGTACTTC. This codes for CASSSYVEQYF. The chain links TRBV6-5 to TRBJ2-5; no reliable D call. The germline V and J ends were trimmed by 4 bases and 11 bases, with 11 bases remaining between them. This CDR3 spans 11 amino acids. CDR1 is MNHEY, CDR2 SVGAGI, per germline.